These 18 T cell receptor beta chains share one sample of origin, sequenced in a study of blood T cell repertoires in COVID-19. Clones were sequenced by immunoSEQ multiplex PCR, and TCRdb holds only the in-frame ones, with some missing. The sample consists of about 130,000 clones, roughly 89% of them appearing once. Material: peripheral blood. Source of these receptors: a man aged 55-75 years with active or convalescent COVID-19.

This chain links TRBV12-3 or TRBV12-4 with TRBJ1-2; TRBD1 is a possible D gene (5 bases). V was trimmed by 6 bases and J by 3 bases, leaving 11 bases between them. The CDR3 length is 13 residues. The CDR3 sequence is CASSQGEHYGYTF. The CDR3 region has the DNA TGTGCCAGCAGCCAGGGTGAGCACTATGGCTACACCTTC.

The chain couples TRBV19 to TRBJ2-1; D possibly corresponds to TRBD1 (5 bases). The V gene lost 2 bases and the J gene lost 10 bases, with 18 bases spanning the gap. The CDR3 runs 15 residues. Germline-derived CDR1 and CDR2 are LNHDA and SQIVND (reference sequence). CDR3 nucleotide sequence: TGTGCCAGTAGTATATATGACAGTTTTATAAGGGAGCAGTTCTTC. Translating gives CASSIYDSFIREQFF.

V gene TRBV7-9 combines with J gene TRBJ1-2; D ambiguous. There are 14 residues in the CDR3. CDR1 SEHNR and CDR2 FQNEAQ come from the germline V gene (reference sequence). V lost 2 bases and J 0 bases, leaving 7 bases between the germline ends. CDR3 nucleotide sequence: TGTGCCAGCAGCTTATCGGGTCCTAACTATGGCTACACCTTC. The encoded protein is CASSLSGPNYGYTF.

The gene calls are TRBV7-9 and TRBJ2-5; D gene ambiguous. The CDR3 length is 13 residues. V was pared by 2 bases and J by 5 bases, with 9 bases between. The germline V gene encodes CDR1 SEHNR and CDR2 FQNEAQ (reference sequence). DNA for the CDR3: TGTGCCAGCAGCTTATTTATACAGGAGACCCAGTACTTC. Its translation is CASSLFIQETQYF.

Concerning this clone itself: Other DNA sequences in the sample encode the same CDR3. The rearrangement uses TRBV9 and TRBJ1-1; tentative D call: TRBD1 (5 bases). Trimming shortened V by 2 bases and J by 1 base, and 6 bases separated the two germline ends. The CDR3 length is 13 residues. Germline CDR1 reads SGDLS; CDR2 reads YYNGEE. The CDR3 protein is CASSVQGNTEAFF. CDR3 nucleotides: TGTGCCAGCAGCGTCCAGGGGAACACTGAAGCTTTCTTT.

This chain links TRBV9 with TRBJ1-1; perhaps TRBD1 as D (5 bases). With 3 bases removed from V and 3 bases from J, the gap between germline ends came to 12 bases. The V gene's germline CDR1 is SGDLS and CDR2 YYNGEE. This CDR3 region has 14 residues. The chain's CDR3 is CASSASLTDTEAFF. CDR3 DNA: TGTGCCAGCAGCGCGTCCCTGACAGACACTGAAGCTTTCTTT.

The chain has TRBV29-1 and TRBJ2-1; 10 bases align to TRBD1. V dropped 7 bases and J dropped 9; count of bases not matched to a gene: 9. Germline V gives CDR1 SQVTM, CDR2 ANQGSEA. There are 13 residues in the CDR3. DNA of the CDR3: TGCAGCGCTGGGACAGGGGAACAACGTGAGCAGTTCTTC. It translates to CSAGTGEQREQFF.

This clone was recorded once. The chain is built from TRBV25-1 and TRBJ1-4; 7 nucleotides match TRBD1. Germline CDR1 MGHDK, CDR2 SYGVNS. Trimming removed 8 bases from V and 7 bases from J; junction bases left unmatched: 7. This CDR3 comprises 13 residues. The CDR3 DNA reads as TGTGCCAGCCAAGAGGGGGCGCGTGAAAAACTGTTTTTT. The encoded protein is CASQEGAREKLFF.

J is TRBJ2-3 and V is TRBV3-1 (or the pseudogene TRBV3-2); D is perhaps TRBD2 (5 bases). This CDR3 has 14 amino acids. Trimming cost V 6 bases and J 1 base, with 11 bases left between them. Germline assignment: CDR1 LGHDT and CDR2 YNNKEL (reference sequence). The CDR3 spells CASRDSGRTDTQYF. CDR3 nucleotides: TGTGCCAGCAGGGACTCGGGCCGCACAGATACGCAGTATTTT.

The chain is built from TRBV29-1 and TRBJ2-2; D is perhaps TRBD1 (5 bases). The germline gives CDR1 SQVTM, CDR2 ANQGSEA. The CDR3 loop spans 12 amino acids. V lost 6 bases to trimming and J lost 3 bases, with 8 bases between them. The CDR3 region has the DNA TGCAGCGTCGACAGTTACACCGGGGAGCTGTTTTTT. Protein sequence: CSVDSYTGELFF.

V usage is TRBV18 and J usage is TRBJ2-6, with D maybe TRBD1 (5 bases). Trimming took off 3 bases at V and 0 bases at J, with 12 bases between the two ends. This CDR3 contains 17 residues. Germline CDR1 reads KGHSH; CDR2 reads LQKENI. The CDR3 is CASSPLGTGSGANVLTF. The CDR3 DNA is TGTGCCAGCTCACCGCTAGGAACAGGCTCTGGGGCCAACGTCCTGACTTTC. The full variable domain, rest sourced from reference TRBV18 and TRBJ2-6, is NAGVMQNPRHLVRRRGQEARLRCSPMKGHSHVYWYRQLPEEGLKFMVYLQKENIIDESGMPKERFSAEFPKEGPSILRIQQVVRGDSAAYFCASSPLGTGSGANVLTFGAGSRLTVL.

This clone was found once. V usage is TRBV28 and J usage is TRBJ2-7; perhaps TRBD2 as D (7 bases). CDR1 and CDR2 from the germline V gene are MDHEN and SYDVKM. Trimming shortened V by 7 bases and J by 4 bases, and 20 bases separated the two germline ends. The CDR3 runs 15 residues. The CDR3 nucleotides are TGTGCCAGCACCCCTCAGGGAAGGGGGGGGTACGAGCAGTACTTC. It codes for CASTPQGRGGYEQYF.

The chain couples TRBV4-2 to TRBJ1-1; 8 nucleotides line up with TRBD1. The germline V gene encodes CDR1 LGHNA and CDR2 YNFKEQ. V shed 1 base and J 11 bases; nucleotides not matched to a gene: 6. The CDR3 is 13 amino acids. The CDR3 reads CASSQVQGDRAFF. Here the CDR3 DNA reads TGTGCCAGCAGCCAAGTACAGGGGGATAGGGCTTTCTTT.

This rearrangement joins TRBV27 to TRBJ1-2; 8 bases are shared with TRBD1. Germline trimming cut 4 bases from V and 4 bases from J; bases unmatched to any gene: 2. The CDR3 covers 13 residues. Germline CDR1 reads MNHEY; CDR2 reads SMNVEV (reference sequence). CDR3 DNA sequence: TGTGCCAGCAGTTGGACAGGGTTCTATGGCTACACCTTC. Its translation: CASSWTGFYGYTF.

The chain employs TRBV19 and TRBJ2-5, with 11 bases fitting TRBD2. Per germline, CDR1 LNHDA and CDR2 SQIVND (reference sequence). With 8 bases clipped from V and 4 bases from J, the junction kept 6 bases outside the gene matches. The CDR3 loop spans 14 amino acids. The CDR3 reads CASQGLAEAETQYF. The CDR3 DNA is TGTGCCAGTCAGGGACTAGCGGAGGCAGAGACCCAGTACTTC.

In nucleotides, the CDR3 is TGTGCCAGCAGTAAAACAGGGATACACGAGCAGTACTTC. The encoded protein is CASSKTGIHEQYF. The chain couples TRBV5-4 to TRBJ2-7, with D possibly being TRBD1 (6 bases). Germline CDR1 SGHNT, CDR2 YYREEE (reference sequence). The CDR3 runs to 13 residues. Trimming pared 5 bases from V and 5 bases from J, leaving 14 bases between.

V gene TRBV7-9 combines with J gene TRBJ1-4; D gene unclear. The V gene lost 1 base and the J gene lost 3 bases, with 9 bases spanning the gap. The CDR3 contains 15 residues. Germline CDR1 and CDR2: SEHNR and FQNEAQ (reference sequence). The CDR3 protein is CASSLEENSNEKLFF. The CDR3 bases are TGTGCCAGCAGCTTAGAAGAGAACTCTAATGAAAAACTGTTTTTT.

V is TRBV28 and J is TRBJ1-6, with 7 positions matching TRBD1. The V gene's germline CDR1 is MDHEN and CDR2 SYDVKM. The CDR3 has 14 amino acids. V lost 6 bases to trimming and J lost 8 bases; unmatched junction nucleotides: 7. The CDR3 here is CASSPGTAYSPLHF. The CDR3 nucleotides read TGTGCCAGCAGCCCCGGGACAGCCTATTCACCCCTCCACTTT.